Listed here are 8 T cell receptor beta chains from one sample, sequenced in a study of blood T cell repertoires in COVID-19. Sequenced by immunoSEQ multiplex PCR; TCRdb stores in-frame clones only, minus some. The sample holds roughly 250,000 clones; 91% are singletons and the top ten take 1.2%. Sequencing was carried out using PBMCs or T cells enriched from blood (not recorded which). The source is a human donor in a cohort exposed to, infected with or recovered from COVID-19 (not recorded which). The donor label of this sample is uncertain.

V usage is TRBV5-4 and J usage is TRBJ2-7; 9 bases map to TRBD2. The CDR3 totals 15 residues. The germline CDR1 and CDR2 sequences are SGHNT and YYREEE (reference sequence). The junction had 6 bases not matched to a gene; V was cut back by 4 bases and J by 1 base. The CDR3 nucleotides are TGTGCCAGCAGCCCGGGAGCGGGGGGTTCCTACGAGCAGTACTTC. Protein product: CASSPGAGGSYEQYF.

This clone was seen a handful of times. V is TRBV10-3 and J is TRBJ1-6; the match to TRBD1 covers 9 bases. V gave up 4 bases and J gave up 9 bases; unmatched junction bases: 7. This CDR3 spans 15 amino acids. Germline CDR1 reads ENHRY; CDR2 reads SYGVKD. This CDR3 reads CAISAKGQGGSPLHF. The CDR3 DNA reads TGTGCCATCAGTGCCAAGGGACAGGGAGGTTCACCCCTCCACTTT.

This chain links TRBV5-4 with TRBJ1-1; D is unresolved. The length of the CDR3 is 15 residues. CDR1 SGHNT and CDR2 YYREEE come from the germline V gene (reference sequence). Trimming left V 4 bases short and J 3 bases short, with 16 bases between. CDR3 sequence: CASSQNGVIDTEAFF. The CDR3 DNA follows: TGTGCCAGCAGCCAAAACGGGGTAATCGACACTGAAGCTTTCTTT.

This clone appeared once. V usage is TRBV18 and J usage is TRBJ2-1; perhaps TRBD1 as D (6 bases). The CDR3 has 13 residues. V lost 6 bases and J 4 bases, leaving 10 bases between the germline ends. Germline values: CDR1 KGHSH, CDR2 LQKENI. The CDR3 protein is CASSRDNYNEQFF. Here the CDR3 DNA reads TGTGCCAGCTCTCGGGACAATTACAATGAGCAGTTCTTC.

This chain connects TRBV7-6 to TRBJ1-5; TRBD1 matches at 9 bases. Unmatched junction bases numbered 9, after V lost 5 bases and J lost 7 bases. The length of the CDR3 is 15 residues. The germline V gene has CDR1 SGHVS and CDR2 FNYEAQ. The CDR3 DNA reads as TGTGCCAGCAGCGTGGGACAGGGCAAAGGACAGCCCCAGCATTTT. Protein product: CASSVGQGKGQPQHF.

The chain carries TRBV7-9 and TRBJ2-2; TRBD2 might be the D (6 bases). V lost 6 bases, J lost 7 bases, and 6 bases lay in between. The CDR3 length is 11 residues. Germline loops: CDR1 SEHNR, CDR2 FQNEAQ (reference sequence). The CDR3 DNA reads TGTGCCAGCAGGCGGGACGGGGAGCTGTTTTTT. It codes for CASRRDGELFF.

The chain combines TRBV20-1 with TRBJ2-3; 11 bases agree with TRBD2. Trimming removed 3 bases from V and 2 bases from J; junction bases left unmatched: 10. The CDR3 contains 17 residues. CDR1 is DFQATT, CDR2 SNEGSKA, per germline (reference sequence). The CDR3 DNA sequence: TGCAGTGCTAGTGGGTCTAGCGGGGGGCTCTTCACAGATACGCAGTATTTT. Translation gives CSASGSSGGLFTDTQYF.

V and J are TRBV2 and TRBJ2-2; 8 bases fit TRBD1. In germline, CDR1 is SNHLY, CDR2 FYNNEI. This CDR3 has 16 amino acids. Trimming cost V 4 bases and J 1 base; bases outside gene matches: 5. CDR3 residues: CASSARQGLNTGELFF. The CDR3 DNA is TGTGCCAGCAGTGCCCGACAGGGGTTGAACACCGGGGAGCTGTTTTTT.